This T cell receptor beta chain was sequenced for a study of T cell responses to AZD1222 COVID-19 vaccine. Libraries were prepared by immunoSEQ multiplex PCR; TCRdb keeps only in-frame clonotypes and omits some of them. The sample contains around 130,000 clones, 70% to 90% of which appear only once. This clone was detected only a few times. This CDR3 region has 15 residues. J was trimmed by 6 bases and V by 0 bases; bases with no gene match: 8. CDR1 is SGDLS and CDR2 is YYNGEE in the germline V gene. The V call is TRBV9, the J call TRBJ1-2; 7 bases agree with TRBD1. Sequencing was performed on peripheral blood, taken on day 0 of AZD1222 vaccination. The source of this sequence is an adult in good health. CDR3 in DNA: TGTGCCAGCAGCGTAGTTTCAGGGGGGCGAAATGGCTACACCTTC. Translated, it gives CASSVVSGGRNGYTF.